One and the same sample provided the 21 T cell receptor beta chains below, sequenced in a study of control samples from healthy donors and cancer patients. Generated by immunoSEQ multiplex PCR, the TCRdb table keeps only in-frame clones and is missing some. This sample carries around 190,000 clones, with around 2% going to the ten biggest clones. Sequenced material: blood. These receptors all stem from a woman between 25 and 40 years old in good health.

The V call is TRBV28, the J call TRBJ1-2; TRBD1 aligns across 9 bases. Germline V lookup: CDR1 MDHEN, CDR2 SYDVKM. Trimming took 3 bases from V and 1 from J; bases not matched to a gene: 6. The CDR3 has 16 residues. The CDR3 sequence: CASSFIPGQGNYGYTF. In nucleotides, the CDR3 is TGTGCCAGCAGTTTTATCCCGGGACAGGGTAACTATGGCTACACCTTC.

This chain's CDR3 is CSAREREQYF. CDR3 DNA: TGCAGTGCTAGAGAGAGAGAGCAGTACTTC. This chain links TRBV20-1 with TRBJ2-7; D gene unclear. V was cut by 0 bases and J by 7 bases, with 4 bases left in between. The CDR3 sequence is 10 residues long. Germline CDR1 is DFQATT and CDR2 is SNEGSKA (reference sequence).

The chain uses TRBV5-8 and TRBJ1-2, with D perhaps matching TRBD1 (6 bases). Deletions cut 2 bases from V and 5 bases from J, with 16 bases between. Germline V gene data show CDR1 as SGHTS and CDR2 as YDEGEE. The CDR3 extends over 15 amino acids. The CDR3 here is CASSFQTGANYGYTF. The DNA for the CDR3 is TGTGCCAGCAGCTTCCAGACAGGCGCGAATTATGGCTACACCTTC.

The DNA of the CDR3 is TGTGCCAGCAGTGACCGGGGCCTCGGCTATGGCTACACCTTC. Translated, it gives CASSDRGLGYGYTF. This chain joins TRBV6-4 and TRBJ1-2, with a weak D call TRBD1 (5 bases). Germline V gene data show CDR1 as MRHNA and CDR2 as SNTAGT. The CDR3 totals 14 residues. Between the trimmed V and J ends, which lost 2 bases and 4 bases, there was a span of 11 bases.

The chain joins TRBV5-4 to TRBJ1-2; D might be TRBD1 (5 bases). CDR1 and CDR2 from the germline V gene are SGHNT and YYREEE (reference sequence). The ends were cut back, 4 bases at V and 12 bases at J, with 19 bases in the middle. The CDR3 is 13 residues long. The CDR3 sequence is CASSRPGPVGNTF. In nucleotides, the CDR3 is TGTGCCAGCAGCCGACCGGGACCCGTTGGAAACACCTTC.

This chain uses TRBV7-8 with TRBJ1-2, with 9 nucleotides matching TRBD1. The CDR3 has 16 amino acids. The germline CDR1 and CDR2 sequences are SGHVS and FQNEAQ. Losses at the gene ends were 5 bases for V and 3 bases for J; bases not matched to a gene: 10. CDR3 sequence reads: CASSTGQGSPYYGYTF. For the CDR3, the DNA is TGTGCCAGCAGCACCGGACAGGGGTCCCCCTACTATGGCTACACCTTC.

The rearrangement joins TRBV29-1 to TRBJ1-4, with D possibly being TRBD1 (6 bases). V lost 6 bases, J lost 4 bases, and 15 bases lay in between. Germline values: CDR1 SQVTM, CDR2 ANQGSEA. This CDR3 has 14 amino acids. CDR3 in DNA: TGCAGCGTACAAGAACAGGGCATTAATGAAAAACTGTTTTTT. It is translated as CSVQEQGINEKLFF.

The chain is built from TRBV28 and TRBJ1-5; no reliable D call. The germline gives CDR1 MDHEN, CDR2 SYDVKM. This CDR3 spans 17 amino acids. V gave up 7 bases and J gave up 3 bases, with 22 bases separating them. CDR3 in amino acids: CASTTRGFGQSNQPQHF. In DNA form, the CDR3 reads TGTGCCAGCACTACCCGAGGGTTTGGCCAGTCCAATCAGCCCCAGCATTTT. The entire variable domain, with the rest obtained from reference TRBV28 and TRBJ1-5, is as follows: DVKVTQSSRYLVKRTGEKVFLECVQDMDHENMFWYRQDPGLGLRLIYFSYDVKMKEKGDIPEGYSVSREKKERFSLILESASTNQTSMYLCASTTRGFGQSNQPQHFGDGTRLSIL.

CDR3 sequence reads: CASSPGRRAFF. The CDR3 DNA reads TGTGCCAGCAGTCCCGGTAGGAGGGCTTTCTTT. The rearrangement links TRBV12-3 or TRBV12-4 to TRBJ1-1; D gene ambiguous. The CDR3 loop spans 11 amino acids. Trimming left V 5 bases short and J 11 bases short, with 12 bases between.

V usage is TRBV24-1 and J usage is TRBJ2-7; 8 nucleotides align to TRBD1. With 4 bases clipped from V and 4 bases from J, the junction kept 8 bases outside the gene matches. CDR3 size: 15 residues. CDR1 and CDR2 (germline): KGHDR, SFDVKD. Here the CDR3 reads CATSESGQGVYEQYF. Written as DNA, the CDR3 is TGTGCCACCAGTGAGTCCGGACAGGGCGTGTACGAGCAGTACTTC.

V is TRBV6-6 and J is TRBJ1-6, with TRBD1 identical over 7 bases. The germline CDR1 and CDR2 sequences are MNHNY and SVGAGI (reference sequence). This CDR3 is built from 16 residues. Trimming removed 2 bases from V and 6 bases from J; junction bases left unmatched: 7. The CDR3: CASSYGPGQINSPLHF. CDR3 nucleotides: TGTGCCAGCAGTTACGGGCCGGGACAGATTAATTCACCCCTCCACTTT.

The gene calls are TRBV11-2 and TRBJ1-6, with D possibly TRBD1 on 5 matching bases. The ends were cut back, 3 bases at V and 3 bases at J, with 9 bases in the middle. The CDR3 totals 15 residues. Germline V gene sequence: CDR1 SGHAT, CDR2 FQNNGV. CDR3 coding DNA: TGTGCCAGCAGCTTTTTCAGGGACTATAATTCACCCCTCCACTTT. Its translation: CASSFFRDYNSPLHF.

The genes are TRBV5-1 and TRBJ2-7, with unresolved D. The CDR3 covers 15 residues. The V end lost 2 bases, the J end lost 1 base, and 13 bases lay between the germline ends. Germline CDR1 is SGHRS and CDR2 is YFSETQ. The CDR3 DNA follows: TGCGCCAGCAGCTTAACCCCAGTGAAATCCTACGAGCAGTACTTC. Residues: CASSLTPVKSYEQYF. Filled out from reference TRBV5-1 and TRBJ2-7, the complete variable domain reads KAGVTQTPRYLIKTRGQQVTLSCSPISGHRSVSWYQQTPGQGLQFLFEYFSETQRNKGNFPGRFSGRQFSNSRSEMNVSTLELGDSALYLCASSLTPVKSYEQYFGPGTRLTVT.

The rearrangement joins TRBV12-3 or TRBV12-4 to TRBJ1-1, with D unclear. CDR3 size: 13 residues. Trimming removed 3 bases from V and 1 base from J, with 6 bases in between. The CDR3 DNA reads as TGTGCCAGCAGTTTCCCCTCGAACACTGAAGCTTTCTTT. It translates to CASSFPSNTEAFF.

V usage is TRBV7-9 and J usage is TRBJ2-7; D is unresolved. CDR3 length equals 12 residues. CDR1 is SEHNR, CDR2 FQNEAQ, per germline (reference sequence). The ends were cut back, 0 bases at V and 5 bases at J, with 5 bases in the middle. CDR3: CASSLALHEQYF. The DNA for the CDR3 is TGTGCCAGCAGCTTAGCGTTACACGAGCAGTACTTC.

The chain couples TRBV4-3 to TRBJ1-6; D is unclear. The V end was cut by 1 base, the J end by 5 bases, with 9 bases between. The CDR3 loop spans 15 amino acids. Germline loops: CDR1 LGHNA, CDR2 YSLEER. The CDR3 reads CASSQGGTNNSPLHF. CDR3 sequence (DNA): TGCGCCAGCAGCCAAGGAGGTACCAATAATTCACCCCTCCACTTT.

V is TRBV10-3 and J is TRBJ2-7; 8 nucleotides match TRBD2. Losses at the gene ends were 4 bases for V and 2 bases for J; bases not matched to a gene: 4. Germline CDR1 and CDR2: ENHRY and SYGVKD. The CDR3 has 14 amino acids. This CDR3 is CAISVSGGPYEQYF. The CDR3, as DNA: TGTGCCATCAGTGTAAGCGGGGGTCCCTACGAGCAGTACTTC.

The chain links TRBV5-5 to TRBJ1-2; perhaps TRBD1 as D (5 bases). This CDR3 is built from 15 residues. The germline V gene has CDR1 SGHKS and CDR2 YYEKEE (reference sequence). With 0 bases removed from V and 4 bases from J, the gap between germline ends came to 13 bases. The CDR3 region has the DNA TGTGCCAGCAGCTTGGGTGCGGGACCATCCTATGGCTACACCTTC. Its translation: CASSLGAGPSYGYTF.

J is TRBJ2-1 and V is TRBV6-2 or TRBV6-3; possibly TRBD1 or TRBD2 for D (5 bases each). Trimming took off 7 bases at V and 10 bases at J, with 17 bases between the two ends. The CDR3 spans 13 residues. Per the germline V gene, CDR1 is MNHEY and CDR2 is SVGEGT. The DNA of the CDR3 is TGTGCCAGCACCCCCTCAGGGTGGGGGGAGCAGTTCTTC. Amino acids: CASTPSGWGEQFF.

The gene calls are TRBV3-1 (or the pseudogene TRBV3-2) and TRBJ2-3; no reliable D call. The CDR3 is made up of 12 amino acids. V was clipped by 4 bases and J by 8 bases, with 10 bases between them. CDR1 is LGHDT and CDR2 is YNNKEL in the germline V gene (reference sequence). In DNA form, the CDR3 reads TGTGCCAGCAGCCCAAACAGAGGTACGCAGTATTTT. Translation gives CASSPNRGTQYF.

This sequence joins TRBV24-1 and TRBJ1-5; D is perhaps TRBD1 (6 bases). Germline V gives CDR1 KGHDR, CDR2 SFDVKD. Trimming took off 7 bases at V and 6 bases at J, with 15 bases between the two ends. This CDR3 has 14 amino acids. The CDR3 DNA reads as TGTGCCACCAGCCGGGACACTACGAGTCAGCCCCAGCATTTT. Residues: CATSRDTTSQPQHF.